In its sample, the clone carrying this T cell receptor beta chain was seen many times. This record comes from a study of regulatory T cells in long-lasting Graves disease. V dropped 0 bases and J dropped 7; count of bases not matched to a gene: 6. CDR1 is DFQATT, CDR2 SNEGSKA, per germline (reference sequence). This CDR3 has 14 amino acids. As to time point: newly diagnosed GD, antithyroid drugs for less than 3 months. After RNA was extracted from PBMCs, the TCR library was made from it. Construction of TCR beta libraries relied on iRepertoire HTBI primers and on Arm-PCR targeting CDR3 regions. TCRdb recomputed calls from the multiplex PCR reads with MiXCR, one row per CDR3 protein. The data show approximately 400,000 distinct CDR3 sequences, 15% seen once. The sample was also linked to a second study, of T cells in Graves' hyperthyroidism and ophthalmopathy.

This chain joins TRBV20-1 and TRBJ1-5; 7 bases fit TRBD1. The sample here was peripheral blood mononuclear cells (PBMCs), taken at new diagnosis, from a patient treated with antithyroid drugs. The receptor comes from a woman aged 40 to 50 with Graves disease. The CDR3 region has the DNA TGCAGTGCTAGAGATCGCAGGGGGTGGCAGCCCCAGCATTTT. Translating gives CSARDRRGWQPQHF.